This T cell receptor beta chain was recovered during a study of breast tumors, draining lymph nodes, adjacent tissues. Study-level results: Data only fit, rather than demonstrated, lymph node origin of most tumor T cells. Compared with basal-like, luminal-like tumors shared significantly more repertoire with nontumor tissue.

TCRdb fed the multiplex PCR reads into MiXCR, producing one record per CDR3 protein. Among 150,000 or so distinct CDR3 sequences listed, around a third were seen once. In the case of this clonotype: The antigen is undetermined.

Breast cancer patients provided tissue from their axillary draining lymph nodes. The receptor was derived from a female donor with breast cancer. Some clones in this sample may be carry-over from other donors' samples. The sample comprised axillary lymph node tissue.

The CDR3: CASSKPGTMGGYTF. Here the CDR3 DNA reads TGCGCCAGCAGCAAACCCGGGACGATGGGTGGCTACACCTTC. The chain employs TRBV5-1 and TRBJ1-2; perhaps TRBD1 as D (5 bases). The V gene lost 4 bases and the J gene lost 7 bases, with 17 bases spanning the gap. The CDR3 sequence is 14 residues long. Germline V gives CDR1 SGHRS, CDR2 YFSETQ. Variable domain in full (rest from reference TRBV5-1 and TRBJ1-2): KAGVTQTPRYLIKTRGQQVTLSCSPISGHRSVSWYQQTPGQGLQFLFEYFSETQRNKGNFPGRFSGRQFSNSRSEMNVSTLELGDSALYLCASSKPGTMGGYTFGSGTRLTVV.